This TCR beta chain was obtained from a study of blood T cell repertoires in COVID-19. Study-wide background: Specimens from acute and convalescent COVID-19 originated in the United States, Italy and Spain.

Sequencing used immunoSEQ multiplex PCR; TCRdb keeps in-frame clones, though not all of them. The profile shows 150,000 to 200,000 clones, roughly 82% of them singletons. Self-reported history from a screening survey and questionnaire set each donor's cohort. Symptom resolution, clearance, or two negative PCRs marked the recovered donors of Cohort 3. This CDR3 contains 15 residues. The trim removed 8 bases at V and 6 bases at J, leaving 10 bases unmatched. CDR1 is MDHEN, CDR2 SYDVKM, per germline. The TCR was taken from a woman aged 25 to 39 who had recovered from COVID-19. The specimen was PBMCs or T cells enriched from blood (not recorded which). The chain couples TRBV28 to TRBJ2-1; the match to TRBD2 covers 10 bases. DNA of the CDR3: TGTGCCAGCGGAGGAGGGACTAGCGTTAGCAATGAGCAGTTCTTC. This gives the protein CASGGGTSVSNEQFF.